This TCR beta chain derives from a study of T cells in narcolepsy. Only in-frame clones appear in the TCRdb table, and some are missing; sequencing was by immunoSEQ multiplex PCR. The table has about 32,000 clones, roughly 79% seen once. Findings and caveats of the study: Comparing one patient's CSF and blood CD4+ clonotypes highlighted HCRT- and TRIB2-specific autoreactive clonotypes. Some memory CD4+ repertoires had no autoreactive clone sequences. Blood of same and different patients, but not healthy controls, reportedly held recurring autoreactive clonotypes.

The CDR3 runs 15 residues. V lost 6 bases and J 8 bases, leaving 20 bases between the germline ends. Germline loops: CDR1 MNHEY, CDR2 SMNVEV (reference sequence). In regard to this clone: Its target is not known.

This sequence joins TRBV27 and TRBJ2-1; unclear D gene. Sequences were obtained from memory (CD45RA-) CD4+ T cells from blood. The sequence was obtained from a human donor in good health. CDR3 nucleotides: TGTGCCAGCAGGGACCGATCATGGGGAAACGATGAGCAGTTCTTC. Protein sequence: CASRDRSWGNDEQFF.